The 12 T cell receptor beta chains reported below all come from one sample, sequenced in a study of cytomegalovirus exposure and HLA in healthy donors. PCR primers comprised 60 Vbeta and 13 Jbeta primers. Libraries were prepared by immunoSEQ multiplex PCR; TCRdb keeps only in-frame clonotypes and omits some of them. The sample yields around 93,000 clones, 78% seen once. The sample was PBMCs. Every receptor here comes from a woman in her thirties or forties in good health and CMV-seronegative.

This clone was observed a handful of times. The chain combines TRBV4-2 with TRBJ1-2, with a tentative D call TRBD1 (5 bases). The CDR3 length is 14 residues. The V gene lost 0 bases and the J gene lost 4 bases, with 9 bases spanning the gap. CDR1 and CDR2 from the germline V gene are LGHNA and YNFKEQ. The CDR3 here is CASSQETQAYGYTF. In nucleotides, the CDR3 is TGTGCCAGCAGCCAAGAAACACAGGCCTATGGCTACACCTTC.

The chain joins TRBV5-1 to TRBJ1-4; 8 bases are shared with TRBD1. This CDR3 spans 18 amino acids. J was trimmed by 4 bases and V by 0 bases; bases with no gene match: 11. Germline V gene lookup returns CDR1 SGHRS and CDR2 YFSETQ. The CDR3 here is CASSLVSGGALNNEKLFF. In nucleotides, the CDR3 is TGCGCCAGCAGCTTGGTGTCAGGGGGCGCCCTTAATAATGAAAAACTGTTTTTT.

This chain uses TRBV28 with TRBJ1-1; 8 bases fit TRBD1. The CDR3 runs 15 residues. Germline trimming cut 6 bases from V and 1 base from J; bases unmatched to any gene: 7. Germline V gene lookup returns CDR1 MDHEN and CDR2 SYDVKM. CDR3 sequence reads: CASRSPGGANTEAFF. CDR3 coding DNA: TGTGCCAGCAGGTCTCCAGGGGGCGCGAACACTGAAGCTTTCTTT.

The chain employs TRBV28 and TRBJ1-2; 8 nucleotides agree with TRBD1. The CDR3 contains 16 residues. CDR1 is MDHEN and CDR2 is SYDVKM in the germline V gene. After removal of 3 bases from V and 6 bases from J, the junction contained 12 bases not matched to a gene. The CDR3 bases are TGTGCCAGCAGTTTGCCAACCGGGACAGGAGATAATGGCTACACCTTC. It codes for CASSLPTGTGDNGYTF.

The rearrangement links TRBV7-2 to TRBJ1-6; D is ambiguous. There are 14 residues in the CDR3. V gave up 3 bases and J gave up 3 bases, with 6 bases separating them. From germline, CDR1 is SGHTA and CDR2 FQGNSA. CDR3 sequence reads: CASSFEHYNSPLHF. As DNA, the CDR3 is TGTGCCAGCAGCTTCGAACACTATAATTCACCCCTCCACTTT.

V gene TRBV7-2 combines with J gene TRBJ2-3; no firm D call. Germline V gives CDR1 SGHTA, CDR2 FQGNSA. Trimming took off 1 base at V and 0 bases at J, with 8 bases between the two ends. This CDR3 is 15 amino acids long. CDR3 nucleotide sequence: TGTGCCAGCAGCTTAGAGAGACTTAGCACAGATACGCAGTATTTT. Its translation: CASSLERLSTDTQYF. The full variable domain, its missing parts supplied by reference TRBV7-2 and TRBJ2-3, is GAGVSQSPSNKVTEKGKDVELRCDPISGHTALYWYRQSLGQGLEFLIYFQGNSAPDKSGLPSDRFSAERTGGSVSTLTIQRTQQEDSAVYLCASSLERLSTDTQYFGPGTRLTVL.

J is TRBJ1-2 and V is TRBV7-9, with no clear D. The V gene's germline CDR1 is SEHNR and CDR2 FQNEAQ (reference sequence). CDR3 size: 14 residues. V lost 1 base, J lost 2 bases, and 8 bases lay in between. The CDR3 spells CASSLDTRNYGYTF. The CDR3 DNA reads TGTGCCAGCAGCTTAGACACCAGAAACTATGGCTACACCTTC. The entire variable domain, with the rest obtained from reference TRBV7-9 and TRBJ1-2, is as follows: DTGVSQNPRHKITKRGQNVTFRCDPISEHNRLYWYRQTLGQGPEFLTYFQNEAQLEKSRLLSDRFSAERPKGSFSTLEIQRTEQGDSAMYLCASSLDTRNYGYTFGSGTRLTVV.

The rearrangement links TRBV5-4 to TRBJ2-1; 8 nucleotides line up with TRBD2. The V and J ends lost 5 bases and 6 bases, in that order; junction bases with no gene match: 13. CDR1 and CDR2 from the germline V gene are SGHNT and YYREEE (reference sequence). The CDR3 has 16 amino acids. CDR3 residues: CASSLSSGRGFNEQFF. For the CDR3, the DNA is TGTGCCAGCAGTCTTTCCAGCGGGAGAGGTTTCAATGAGCAGTTCTTC.

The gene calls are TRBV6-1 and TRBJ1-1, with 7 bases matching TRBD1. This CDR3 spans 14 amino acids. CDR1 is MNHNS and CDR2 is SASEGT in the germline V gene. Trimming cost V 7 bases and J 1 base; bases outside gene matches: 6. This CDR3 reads CASTPNRGNTEAFF. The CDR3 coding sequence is TGTGCCAGCACCCCGAACAGGGGGAACACTGAAGCTTTCTTT.

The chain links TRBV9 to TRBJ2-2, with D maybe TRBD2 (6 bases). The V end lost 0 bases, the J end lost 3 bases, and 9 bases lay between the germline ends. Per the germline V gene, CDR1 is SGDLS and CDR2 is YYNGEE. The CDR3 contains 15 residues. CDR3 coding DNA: TGTGCCAGCAGCGTAGCTCCGGGGGACACCGGGGAGCTGTTTTTT. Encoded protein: CASSVAPGDTGELFF.

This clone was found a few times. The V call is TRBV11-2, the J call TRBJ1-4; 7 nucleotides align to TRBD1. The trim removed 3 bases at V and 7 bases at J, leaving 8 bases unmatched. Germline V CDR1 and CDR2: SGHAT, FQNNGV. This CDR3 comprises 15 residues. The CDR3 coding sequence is TGTGCCAGCAGCTTTCCAGGGGGTTGGAGTGAAAAACTGTTTTTT. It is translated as CASSFPGGWSEKLFF. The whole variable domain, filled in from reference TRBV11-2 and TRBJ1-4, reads EAGVAQSPRYKIIEKRQSVAFWCNPISGHATLYWYQQILGQGPKLLIQFQNNGVVDDSQLPKDRFSAERLKGVDSTLKIQPAKLEDSAVYLCASSFPGGWSEKLFFGSGTQLSVL.

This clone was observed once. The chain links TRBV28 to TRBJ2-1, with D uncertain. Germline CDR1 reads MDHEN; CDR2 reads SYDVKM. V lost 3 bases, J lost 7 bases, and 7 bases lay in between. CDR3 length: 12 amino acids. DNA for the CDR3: TGTGCCAGCAGTTTCGCGCGGAATGAGCAGTTCTTC. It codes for CASSFARNEQFF.